One sample yielded the 16 T cell receptor beta chains listed below, sequenced in a study of control samples from healthy donors and cancer patients. Data came from immunoSEQ multiplex PCR; TCRdb stores just in-frame clones and leaves some out. Of about 26,000 clones listed, 70% to 90% are singletons. What was sequenced was PBMCs. The receptors shown here come from a woman aged 55-69 years with head and neck cancer.

The V and J genes are TRBV4-1 and TRBJ2-5; TRBD2 agrees at 9 bases. The CDR3 sequence is 17 residues long. The germline V gene encodes CDR1 MGHRA and CDR2 YSYEKL. Unmatched junction bases numbered 11, after V lost 3 bases and J lost 3 bases. The CDR3 sequence: CASSHPGGVAGEETQYF. The CDR3, as DNA: TGCGCCAGCAGCCACCCGGGTGGAGTAGCGGGGGAAGAGACCCAGTACTTC.

The chain combines TRBV19 with TRBJ2-1, with D unclear. This CDR3 is built from 16 residues. CDR1 and CDR2 from the germline V gene are LNHDA and SQIVND (reference sequence). The V end was cut by 4 bases, the J end by 0 bases, with 13 bases between. Written as DNA, the CDR3 is TGTGCCAGTAGTACCCAGTCGGCTAACTCCTACAATGAGCAGTTCTTC. The encoded protein is CASSTQSANSYNEQFF.

The chain joins TRBV3-1 (or the pseudogene TRBV3-2) to TRBJ1-1; no reliable D call. V was clipped by 4 bases and J by 0 bases, with 6 bases between them. Germline V lookup: CDR1 LGHDT, CDR2 YNNKEL (reference sequence). There are 13 residues in the CDR3. Here the CDR3 DNA reads TGTGCCAGCAGCCTAGGATTGAACACTGAAGCTTTCTTT. Translating it yields CASSLGLNTEAFF.

The chain is built from TRBV5-1 and TRBJ2-2, with 7 nucleotides matching TRBD2. The CDR3 spans 14 residues. The trim removed 7 bases at V and 1 base at J, leaving 4 bases unmatched. Germline CDR1 and CDR2: SGHRS and YFSETQ. In nucleotides, the CDR3 is TGCGCCAGCCTCCCTAGCGGGAACACCGGGGAGCTGTTTTTT. Translation gives CASLPSGNTGELFF. Full variable domain (rest looked up from reference TRBV5-1 and TRBJ2-2): KAGVTQTPRYLIKTRGQQVTLSCSPISGHRSVSWYQQTPGQGLQFLFEYFSETQRNKGNFPGRFSGRQFSNSRSEMNVSTLELGDSALYLCASLPSGNTGELFFGEGSRLTVL.

The chain's CDR3 is CASSIRDIYNSPLHF. The CDR3 DNA sequence: TGTGCCAGCAGTATCCGGGATATCTATAATTCACCCCTCCACTTT. The chain employs TRBV27 and TRBJ1-6; D is uncertain. V lost 5 bases to trimming and J lost 3 bases, with 11 bases between them. The CDR3 runs to 15 residues. Germline-derived CDR1 and CDR2 are MNHEY and SMNVEV (reference sequence).

The chain recombines TRBV7-9 with TRBJ1-1; 7 bases align to TRBD1. The junction had 5 bases not matched to a gene; V was cut back by 1 base and J by 0 bases. The CDR3 has 16 amino acids. The V gene's germline CDR1 is SEHNR and CDR2 FQNEAQ (reference sequence). CDR3 sequence reads: CASSLGQGVLNTEAFF. The CDR3 nucleotides are TGTGCCAGCAGCTTAGGGCAGGGGGTTTTGAACACTGAAGCTTTCTTT.

This clone has more than one count but fewer than ten. This rearrangement joins TRBV6-2 or TRBV6-3 to TRBJ2-1, with D maybe TRBD1 (6 bases). Germline CDR1 reads MNHEY; CDR2 reads SVGEGT. The CDR3 runs 15 residues. V gave up 4 bases and J gave up 8 bases, with 18 bases separating them. The CDR3 sequence: CASSFNQGYGYEQFF. CDR3 coding DNA: TGTGCCAGCAGTTTCAACCAGGGGTATGGTTATGAGCAGTTCTTC.

This chain uses TRBV6-2 or TRBV6-3 with TRBJ2-5, with unresolved D. Germline CDR1 reads MNHEY; CDR2 reads SVGEGT. The V end was cut by 6 bases, the J end by 3 bases, with 8 bases between. This CDR3 region has 12 residues. The CDR3 DNA follows: TGTGCCAGCAGCCCCGCAAAAGAGACCCAGTACTTC. Amino acids: CASSPAKETQYF.

To note about this clone: The sample holds other DNA sequences that translate to the same CDR3. This rearrangement joins TRBV30 to TRBJ1-5, with a weak D call TRBD1 (5 bases). CDR1 and CDR2 from the germline V gene are GTSNPN and SVGIG (reference sequence). V shed 0 bases and J shed 2 bases, with 5 bases lying between them. This CDR3 has 13 amino acids. In DNA, the CDR3 is TGTGCCTGGAGTGTACAGGGCAATCAGCCCCAGCATTTT. Protein product: CAWSVQGNQPQHF.

This chain links TRBV11-3 with TRBJ1-1; D is ambiguous. From germline, CDR1 is SGHNT and CDR2 YENEEA. This CDR3 has 12 residues. Deletions cut 3 bases from V and 6 bases from J, with 8 bases between. For the CDR3, the DNA is TGTGCCAGCAGCTTTAGTACTGCTGAAGCTTTCTTT. Amino acids: CASSFSTAEAFF.

V usage is TRBV23-1 and J usage is TRBJ1-1; 8 nucleotides align to TRBD1. TRBV23-1 is identified as an open reading frame with a role that is uncertain. CDR3 size: 21 residues. After removal of 0 bases from V and 6 bases from J, the junction contained 24 bases not matched to a gene. CDR3 DNA: TGCGCCAGCAGTCAATCCCACAAAACGGGACAGGTGGACAATAAGTTCCCTGAAGCTTTCTTT. It encodes CASSQSHKTGQVDNKFPEAFF.

This clone turned up a few times. The J gene is TRBJ1-1, the V gene TRBV7-2; D remains ambiguous. The CDR3 spans 15 residues. V was cut by 2 bases and J by 0 bases, with 10 bases left in between. Germline-derived CDR1 and CDR2 are SGHTA and FQGNSA. The CDR3 DNA follows: TGTGCCAGCAGCTTAAGTGTGGGCCTGAACACTGAAGCTTTCTTT. It yields the protein CASSLSVGLNTEAFF. Based on the CDR3 plus reference TRBV7-2 and TRBJ1-1, the full variable domain is GAGVSQSPSNKVTEKGKDVELRCDPISGHTALYWYRQSLGQGLEFLIYFQGNSAPDKSGLPSDRFSAERTGGSVSTLTIQRTQQEDSAVYLCASSLSVGLNTEAFFGQGTRLTVV.

The chain recombines TRBV27 with TRBJ1-4, with TRBD1 matching 7 bases. Germline V gene lookup returns CDR1 MNHEY and CDR2 SMNVEV (reference sequence). With 6 bases clipped from V and 3 bases from J, the junction kept 4 bases outside the gene matches. The CDR3 consists of 14 residues. For the CDR3, the DNA is TGTGCCAGCAGATTTCAGGGGGCTAATGAAAAACTGTTTTTT. It is translated as CASRFQGANEKLFF.

The table lists this clone with a count of one. V gene TRBV7-2 combines with J gene TRBJ2-3; 14 bases are shared with TRBD2. Trimming removed 2 bases from V and 4 bases from J; junction bases left unmatched: 2. Germline assignment: CDR1 SGHTA and CDR2 FQGNSA. This CDR3 is 16 amino acids long. The CDR3 DNA reads TGTGCCAGCAGCTTACAGACTAGCGGGGGGGCAGATACGCAGTATTTT. Amino acid sequence: CASSLQTSGGADTQYF.

This clone was seen only once. The genes are TRBV3-1 (or the pseudogene TRBV3-2) and TRBJ2-7, with 8 bases matching TRBD2. The CDR3 has 15 residues. J lost 2 bases, V lost 3 bases, and 6 bases had no gene match. Germline-derived CDR1 and CDR2 are LGHDT and YNNKEL (reference sequence). Here the CDR3 DNA reads TGTGCCAGCAGCCAGACTAGCGATCCAACCTACGAGCAGTACTTC. This encodes CASSQTSDPTYEQYF.

This chain uses TRBV7-2 with TRBJ2-5, with D possibly matching TRBD2 (6 bases). Germline CDR1 and CDR2: SGHTA and FQGNSA. This CDR3 region has 13 residues. Trimming removed 2 bases from V and 5 bases from J, with 9 bases in between. The CDR3 DNA reads TGTGCCAGCAGCTTAACTCTAGCGGAGACCCAGTACTTC. This sequence encodes CASSLTLAETQYF. The variable domain in full, completed from reference TRBV7-2 and TRBJ2-5, reads GAGVSQSPSNKVTEKGKDVELRCDPISGHTALYWYRQSLGQGLEFLIYFQGNSAPDKSGLPSDRFSAERTGGSVSTLTIQRTQQEDSAVYLCASSLTLAETQYFGPGTRLLVL.